A selection of T cell receptor beta chains follows, all from one sample in a study of PD-1 blockade in classical Hodgkin lymphoma. Method: immunoSEQ multiplex PCR; TCRdb's copy keeps in-frame clones and lacks some. Of around 13,000 clones listed, roughly 90% are singletons. Sample: CD4+ T cells from blood, taken at baseline. The receptors stem from a human donor with classical Hodgkin lymphoma. Both conserved end residues are part of each CDR3. The D gene is left open where the match is weak. Size is omitted from some rows. Given values are once, few, many or a class for expanded clones.

clone_size d_call j_call v_call cdr3_nt cdr3_aa
NA TRBD2 TRBJ2-3 TRBV18 TGTGCCAGCTCACCACTTGGAGCGGGAAACACAGATACGCAGTATTTT CASSPLGAGNTDTQYF
NA NA TRBJ2-2 TRBV5-8 TGTGCCAGCAGCTTGGTAGGGTCGAACACCGGGGAGCTGTTTTTT CASSLVGSNTGELFF
NA NA TRBJ2-7 TRBV11-2 TGTGCCAGCAGCTCCGGGGGACAGAACTACGAGCAGTACTTC CASSSGGQNYEQYF
NA NA TRBJ2-5 TRBV18 TGTGCCAGCTCACCGACGGGGCTGGAGACCCAGTACTTC CASSPTGLETQYF
NA TRBD2 TRBJ2-7 TRBV7-2 TGTGCCAGCAGCTTATCGCGCGGGAGGATGAACGAGCAGTACTTC CASSLSRGRMNEQYF
NA NA TRBJ2-7 TRBV7-6 TGTGCCAGCAGCTTAGCCTACTCCTACGAGCAGTACTTC CASSLAYSYEQYF
NA NA TRBJ2-5 TRBV28 TGTGCCAGCAGTTTAAGAGAGACCCAGTACTTC CASSLRETQYF
NA NA TRBJ2-7 TRBV7-9 TGTGCCAGCAGCTTAGGCGACGTGGGCCAGTACTTC CASSLGDVGQYF
NA TRBD1 TRBJ1-5 TRBV28 TGTGCCAGCAGAGAGGACAGGGACAATCAGCCCCAGCATTTT CASREDRDNQPQHF
NA TRBD1 TRBJ2-7 TRBV7-6 TGTGCCAGCAGTTCACCAGACAGGGGGACCTACGAGCAGTACTTC CASSSPDRGTYEQYF
few NA TRBJ1-2 TRBV5-1 TGCGCCAGCACCTTCGGGCCTAACTATGGCTACACCTTC CASTFGPNYGYTF
NA NA TRBJ1-1 TRBV28 TGTGCCAGCAGTTCCCTGACCACTCTGAACACTGAAGCTTTCTTT CASSSLTTLNTEAFF
NA NA TRBJ2-5 TRBV5-6 TGTGCCAGCAGCTTCGGTCCGGGCCTGAAAGAGACCCAGTACTTC CASSFGPGLKETQYF
NA NA TRBJ2-7 TRBV5-1 TGCGCCAGCAGCGGGAGCGTCGGGCCCTACGAGCAGTACTTC CASSGSVGPYEQYF
NA NA TRBJ2-5 TRBV5-4 TGTGCCAGCAGCACTGGGGACCCCCAAGAGACCCAGTACTTC CASSTGDPQETQYF
NA TRBD2 TRBJ2-1 TRBV11-3 TGTGCCAGCAGCTTACGCGGGAGCAATGAGCAGTTCTTC CASSLRGSNEQFF
NA NA TRBJ2-1 TRBV18 TGTGCCAGCTCAGAGGATGTGGGAGGCTCCTACAATGAGCAGTTCTTC CASSEDVGGSYNEQFF
NA NA TRBJ1-3 TRBV4-1 TGCGCCAGCAGCCAAGATGAGATCTCTGGAAACACCATATATTTT CASSQDEISGNTIYF
NA NA TRBJ2-5 TRBV29-1 TGCAGCGTTGAGATTTTGGTGTGGCAAGAGACCCAGTACTTC CSVEILVWQETQYF
NA NA TRBJ2-1 TRBV29-1 TGCAGCGTTTGCTTGCCGGGGAGAATTAGCTCCTACAATGAGCAGTTCTTC CSVCLPGRISSYNEQFF
NA NA TRBJ2-1 TRBV19 TGTGCCAGTGCTAGGAGCCGCCCTGCGGGAAACAATGAGCAGTTCTTC CASARSRPAGNNEQFF
NA NA TRBJ2-1 TRBV15 TGTGCCACCAGCAGTGGATTAGCAGGACAGCCGTTCTTC CATSSGLAGQPFF
NA TRBD1 TRBJ1-1 TRBV29-1 TGCAGCGTTGATGGGAGAACAGGGGGCACTGAAGCTTTCTTT CSVDGRTGGTEAFF
NA TRBD1 TRBJ1-1 TRBV13 TGTGCCAGCAGCCCCCGGGACAGGGGACGATCCACTGAAGCTTTCTTT CASSPRDRGRSTEAFF
NA NA TRBJ1-1 TRBV5-5 TGTGCCAGCAGCCCGGGGGCATACACTGAAGCTTTCTTT CASSPGAYTEAFF
NA TRBD1 TRBJ1-1 TRBV12-5 TGTGCTAGTGGTTTGGTTGGGCGTACGCGACAGGGTGGAGGTAGCACTGAAGCTTTCTTT CASGLVGRTRQGGGSTEAFF
NA TRBD2 TRBJ2-1 TRBV14 TGTGCCAGCAGCCAACCCCCCCGAGGGGTACGACTAGCGGGAGGGATGGACGAGCAGTTCTTC CASSQPPRGVRLAGGMDEQFF
NA NA TRBJ1-1 TRBV5-6 TGTGCCAGCAGCTTGGCGGGGGGCAAGATGAACACTGAAGCTTTCTTT CASSLAGGKMNTEAFF
NA NA TRBJ1-1 TRBV10-3 TGTGCCATCAGAGGGGAGGTGAACACTGAAGCTTTCTTT CAIRGEVNTEAFF
NA NA TRBJ2-1 TRBV7-9 TGTGCCAGCAGCTTCATGCCTAGGCTTACAGGGCTATCCTACAATGAGCAGTTCTTC CASSFMPRLTGLSYNEQFF
NA NA TRBJ2-7 TRBV29-1 TGCAGCGTTGAAACAACGGGAGCCAGCTCCTACGAGCAGTACTTC CSVETTGASSYEQYF
NA NA TRBJ2-1 TRBV7-9 TGTGCCAGCAGCTTAGGGTCAACTGGGACCTCCTACAATGAGCAGTTCTTC CASSLGSTGTSYNEQFF
NA NA TRBJ2-3 TRBV5-1 TGCGCCAGCAGCCGGGACTCTTCGAGAGATACGCAGTATTTT CASSRDSSRDTQYF
NA NA TRBJ1-5 TRBV5-1 TGCGCCAGCAGCTTAGGGGTGGATCAGCCCCAGCATTTT CASSLGVDQPQHF
few NA TRBJ2-3 TRBV6-1 TGTGCCAGCAGCCGGGCTGCTGATACGCAGTATTTT CASSRAADTQYF
NA NA TRBJ1-5 TRBV7-5 TGTGCCAGAAGCCTCAGGGAACAGGGGCGCCCGTATAGCAATCAGCCCCAGCATTTT CARSLREQGRPYSNQPQHF
NA NA TRBJ1-1 TRBV5-1 TGCGCCAGCAGCTTGACGGTGAGGACTGAAGCTTTCTTT CASSLTVRTEAFF
once NA TRBJ1-2 TRBV6-9 TGTGCCAGCAGTTTTTATGCTGGGCCAGAATATGGCTACACCTTC CASSFYAGPEYGYTF